This record covers a single T cell receptor beta chain. Measured with immunoSEQ multiplex PCR; TCRdb has only the in-frame clones, and not every one. The table records about 240,000 clones, about 80% of them present only once. The CDR3 sequence is 15 residues long. The V gene end was trimmed by 4 bases and the J gene end by 7 bases; junction bases not matched to a gene: 11. CDR1 is SGHRS and CDR2 is YFSETQ in the germline V gene. This sample was taken from a study of Tregs in tolerant kidney transplant recipients. This clonotype originated in a human donor in good health. V gene TRBV5-1 combines with J gene TRBJ2-1, with 7 nucleotides matching TRBD2. What was sequenced was CD4+ T cells from blood. The CDR3 region is CASSGVAGDRNEQFF. CDR3 coding DNA: TGCGCCAGCAGCGGGGTGGCGGGAGACCGGAATGAGCAGTTCTTC.